The 23 T cell receptor beta chains below come from one sample, sequenced in a study of spatial heterogeneity in lung cancer. Each CDR3 protein gets one entry after TCRdb re-called the 5' RACE reads with MiXCR. The data show around 25,000 distinct CDR3 sequences, over 10% seen once. Documented time point: sample taken at primary tumor resection. From tumor, nontumor lung or frozen PBMC, whole RNA was taken unsorted for sequencing. The material was PBMCs, obtained at surgery. Receptor source: a female donor with early-stage non-small cell lung cancer.

This clonotype was seen repeatedly, ten times or more. The chain carries TRBV28 and TRBJ2-1; tentative D call: TRBD1 (6 bases). The V gene lost 3 bases and the J gene lost 6 bases, with 12 bases spanning the gap. CDR1 and CDR2 (germline): MDHEN, SYDVKM. This CDR3 is 14 amino acids long. CDR3 sequence reads: CASSFGQSVNEQFF. CDR3 DNA: TGTGCCAGCAGTTTCGGACAGTCTGTCAATGAGCAGTTCTTC.

This clonotype has just a few counts. This rearrangement joins TRBV12-3 or TRBV12-4 to TRBJ1-6; 7 nucleotides match TRBD1. The V gene end was trimmed by 6 bases and the J gene end by 6 bases; junction bases not matched to a gene: 5. The CDR3 is made up of 14 amino acids. The CDR3 reads CASSLGQPNSPLHF. The CDR3 DNA follows: TGTGCCAGCAGCCTGGGACAGCCTAATTCACCCCTCCACTTT.

The rearrangement uses TRBV12-3 or TRBV12-4 and TRBJ2-1; tentatively, D is TRBD2 (6 bases). Between the trimmed V and J ends, which lost 5 bases and 4 bases, there was a span of 18 bases. The CDR3 runs 16 residues. This chain's CDR3 is CASSRSGELKYNEQFF. The CDR3 DNA follows: TGTGCCAGCAGTCGATCGGGGGAACTCAAATACAATGAGCAGTTCTTC.

In this sample, this clonotype turned up many times. This chain uses TRBV14 with TRBJ2-3; possible D gene TRBD1, 6 bases. Germline values: CDR1 SGHDN, CDR2 FVKESK. Trimming removed 1 base at V and 5 bases at J, with 22 bases between. CDR3 size: 18 residues. As DNA, the CDR3 is TGTGCCAGCAGCCAAGCACCGACAGGTTGGGGTCGAGGAGATACGCAGTATTTT. Protein: CASSQAPTGWGRGDTQYF.

This clonotype was detected ten times or more. The genes are TRBV27 and TRBJ2-2, with a tentative D call TRBD2 (5 bases). Germline CDR1 reads MNHEY; CDR2 reads SMNVEV (reference sequence). V was pared by 2 bases and J by 0 bases, with 13 bases between. The CDR3 spans 17 residues. The CDR3 spells CASSLPGKIANTGELFF. For the CDR3, the DNA is TGTGCCAGCAGTTTACCCGGGAAAATTGCGAACACCGGGGAGCTGTTTTTT.

This clonotype has ten or more counts. The chain is built from TRBV14 and TRBJ2-2, with TRBD2 as a possible D gene (6 bases). There are 13 residues in the CDR3. Germline V CDR1 and CDR2: SGHDN, FVKESK. V shed 4 bases and J shed 5 bases, with 8 bases lying between them. Here the CDR3 DNA reads TGTGCCAGCAGCCCAGGAGGGACCGGGGAGCTGTTTTTT. Residues: CASSPGGTGELFF.

Only a few counts were recorded for this clonotype. The genes are TRBV2 and TRBJ1-5; D remains unclear. The CDR3 is made up of 14 amino acids. The V end was cut by 2 bases, the J end by 4 bases, with 9 bases between. CDR1 SNHLY and CDR2 FYNNEI come from the germline V gene. The CDR3 sequence: CASSETTPNQPQHF. The CDR3 nucleotides read TGTGCCAGCAGTGAAACCACCCCAAATCAGCCCCAGCATTTT.

This clonotype was seen at least ten times. V and J are TRBV29-1 and TRBJ1-1; D not resolved. V lost 7 bases, J lost 1 base, and 16 bases lay in between. CDR3 length: 14 amino acids. The germline gives CDR1 SQVTM, CDR2 ANQGSEA. The CDR3 region is CSAPVGGWNTEAFF. The CDR3 coding sequence is TGCAGCGCCCCCGTCGGAGGGTGGAACACTGAAGCTTTCTTT.

On this clonotype: A clone one base away is much larger, so this may be a read error. The V call is TRBV20-1, the J call TRBJ2-5; 10 nucleotides align to TRBD2. The V gene's germline CDR1 is DFQATT and CDR2 SNEGSKA (reference sequence). The CDR3 has 15 amino acids. J was trimmed by 1 base and V by 3 bases; bases with no gene match: 5. The CDR3 region has the DNA TGCAGTGCTAGGAGCCCTAGCGGGAGCCAAGAGACCCAGTACTTC. This gives the protein CSARSPSGSQETQYF.

About this clonotype itself: This may be a read error: a much more frequent sequence differs by one nucleotide. The CDR3 region is CASSPRGPEISQFF. DNA of the CDR3: TGTGCCAGCAGCCCACGAGGGCCTGAGATTTCGCAGTTCTTC. J is TRBJ2-1 and V is TRBV7-9, with D tentatively TRBD2 (5 bases). The CDR3 length is 14 residues. Trimming removed 5 bases at V and 12 bases at J, with 20 bases between. Germline V CDR1 and CDR2: SEHNR, FQNEAQ (reference sequence).

The sample holds many counts of this clonotype. V is TRBV5-1 and J is TRBJ1-1; 10 bases agree with TRBD1. V lost 2 bases, J lost 4 bases, and 5 bases stayed unmatched. The CDR3 is 15 amino acids. Germline assignment: CDR1 SGHRS and CDR2 YFSETQ. The CDR3 spells CASSFRTGGSTEAFF. The CDR3, as DNA: TGCGCCAGCAGCTTTAGGACAGGGGGGTCCACTGAAGCTTTCTTT.

The sample holds many counts of this clonotype. The chain uses TRBV20-1 and TRBJ2-4; D perhaps matches TRBD1 (6 bases). Trimming shortened V by 5 bases and J by 7 bases, and 15 bases separated the two germline ends. Germline loops: CDR1 DFQATT, CDR2 SNEGSKA (reference sequence). There are 13 residues in the CDR3. CDR3 amino acids: CSADDRLWNIQYF. DNA for the CDR3: TGCAGTGCTGACGACAGGTTGTGGAACATTCAGTACTTC.

By its share, this clonotype is medium-sized (0.01 to 0.1%). The chain has TRBV6-2 or TRBV6-3 and TRBJ1-4; D uncertain. The CDR3 length is 16 residues. V lost 10 bases and J lost 0, with 18 bases in between. Germline V gene lookup returns CDR1 MNHEY and CDR2 SVGEGT. The CDR3: CAISTPHRATNEKLFF. The CDR3 coding sequence is TGTGCCATCTCGACACCTCATCGTGCAACTAATGAAAAACTGTTTTTT.

Many counts were recorded for this clonotype. This chain joins TRBV29-1 and TRBJ2-3; possibly TRBD1 for D (6 bases). V lost 4 bases, J lost 3 bases, and 14 bases lay in between. The CDR3 covers 14 residues. CDR1 is SQVTM and CDR2 is ANQGSEA in the germline V gene. The chain's CDR3 is CSVAYQGITDTQYF. The CDR3 nucleotides read TGCAGCGTTGCCTACCAGGGGATAACAGATACGCAGTATTTT.

This clonotype was detected ten times or more. The genes are TRBV11-2 and TRBJ2-5; D uncertain. Trimming stripped 2 bases from V and 5 bases from J, with 12 bases between. From germline, CDR1 is SGHAT and CDR2 FQNNGV. This CDR3 has 14 residues. The CDR3 region is CASSLIRVGETQYF. For the CDR3, the DNA is TGTGCCAGCAGCTTAATAAGGGTTGGCGAGACCCAGTACTTC.

The V and J genes are TRBV3-1 and TRBJ2-4; perhaps TRBD2 as D (5 bases). Deletions cut 3 bases from V and 13 bases from J, with 13 bases between. This CDR3 comprises 12 residues. The germline V gene has CDR1 LGHDT and CDR2 YNNKEL (reference sequence). CDR3 nucleotides: TGTGCCAGCAGCCAGACTATAGAGGTCCAGTACTTC. It codes for CASSQTIEVQYF.

In this sample, this clonotype turned up a few times. The chain employs TRBV20-1 and TRBJ1-2; 8 positions agree with TRBD1. After removal of 0 bases from V and 1 base from J, the junction contained 16 bases not matched to a gene. CDR3 length equals 19 residues. CDR1 is DFQATT and CDR2 is SNEGSKA in the germline V gene (reference sequence). The CDR3 sequence: CSARDPSSSTGANNYGYTF. CDR3 DNA sequence: TGCAGTGCTAGAGATCCCAGCAGCTCGACAGGGGCCAATAACTATGGCTACACCTTC.

This clonotype occurred many times. V and J are TRBV12-3 or TRBV12-4 and TRBJ2-1; D gene ambiguous. The CDR3 loop spans 18 amino acids. V was clipped by 6 bases and J by 0 bases, with 21 bases between them. CDR3 sequence reads: CASSFLSGLRASYNEQFF. For the CDR3, the DNA is TGTGCCAGCAGCTTTCTTTCGGGTCTAAGGGCCTCCTACAATGAGCAGTTCTTC.

The chain has TRBV28 and TRBJ2-1; 7 nucleotides match TRBD2. Trimming cost V 6 bases and J 4 bases; bases outside gene matches: 27. The CDR3 runs to 21 residues. From germline, CDR1 is MDHEN and CDR2 SYDVKM. In DNA form, the CDR3 reads TGTGCCAGCAGCCCGGGAGACCTTTTAAGACTAGCATCGAGGGCTTACAATGAGCAGTTCTTC. Its protein is CASSPGDLLRLASRAYNEQFF.

This clonotype has a count of ten or more. The chain couples TRBV24-1 to TRBJ2-7, with D possibly TRBD1 on 5 matching bases. V shed 0 bases and J shed 3 bases, with 8 bases lying between them. The CDR3 contains 14 residues. The germline gives CDR1 KGHDR, CDR2 SFDVKD. The CDR3 nucleotides are TGTGCCACCAGTGATTTGCCGGACAACTACGAGCAGTACGTC. Amino acids: CATSDLPDNYEQYV.

There are many counts of this clonotype. The V and J genes are TRBV18 and TRBJ2-7; 9 positions match TRBD1. Germline-derived CDR1 and CDR2 are KGHSH and LQKENI. Trimming cost V 3 bases and J 1 base; bases outside gene matches: 10. CDR3 length: 17 residues. The CDR3 nucleotides are TGTGCCAGCTCACCCGGGACAGGGCGACCCACTTCCTACGAGCAGTACTTC. Translation gives CASSPGTGRPTSYEQYF.

This sequence joins TRBV29-1 and TRBJ2-3, with 8 bases matching TRBD1. Germline loops: CDR1 SQVTM, CDR2 ANQGSEA. V gave up 4 bases and J gave up 4 bases; unmatched junction bases: 7. The CDR3 is 14 residues long. CDR3 in amino acids: CSVGRTGSADTQYF. The CDR3 DNA follows: TGCAGCGTTGGCCGGACAGGGAGCGCAGATACGCAGTATTTT.

The chain joins TRBV4-1 to TRBJ1-2; D perhaps matches TRBD1 (5 bases). The germline gives CDR1 MGHRA, CDR2 YSYEKL. Trimming stripped 0 bases from V and 5 bases from J, with 16 bases between. CDR3 length: 16 residues. This CDR3 is CASSQERAWGPYGYTF. The CDR3 nucleotides read TGCGCCAGCAGCCAAGAAAGGGCTTGGGGACCTTATGGCTACACCTTC.